The 24 T cell receptor beta chains below were found in one sample sequenced in a study of vaccination effects on CD4 cells after COVID-19. These TCRs are of unknown antigen specificity. Measured with immunoSEQ multiplex PCR; TCRdb has only the in-frame clones, and not every one. The profile shows approximately 30,000 clones, 50% to 70% of them singletons. Subsequent to less than 13 days of culture, CD4+ T cells were isolated. Sequencing was performed on CD4+ T cells from PBMCs cultured without peptide, taken before COVID-19 vaccination. The receptors were gathered from a human donor who received a COVID-19 vaccine.

The chain recombines TRBV6-6 with TRBJ1-4; D is unresolved. This CDR3 spans 14 amino acids. Germline CDR1 and CDR2: MNHNY and SVGAGI (reference sequence). V lost 8 bases and J lost 1, with 11 bases in between. CDR3 DNA sequence: TGTGCCAGCTCAATGGGAGGAACTAATGAAAAACTGTTTTTT. It translates to CASSMGGTNEKLFF.

V and J are TRBV20-1 and TRBJ1-1; 7 nucleotides align to TRBD1. CDR1 is DFQATT, CDR2 SNEGSKA, per germline (reference sequence). The V segment lost 3 bases and the J segment 10 bases; nucleotides outside the gene matches: 5. The CDR3 spans 11 residues. CDR3 amino acids: CSASQAGGAFF. CDR3 sequence (DNA): TGCAGTGCTAGCCAGGCAGGGGGAGCTTTCTTT.

The V call is TRBV5-1, the J call TRBJ2-7, with 10 bases matching TRBD1. This CDR3 is built from 16 residues. Germline CDR1 and CDR2: SGHRS and YFSETQ. Trimming took 4 bases from V and 6 from J; bases not matched to a gene: 13. This CDR3 reads CASSPRQGAESGEQYF. In DNA, the CDR3 is TGCGCCAGCAGCCCTCGACAGGGGGCGGAATCCGGCGAGCAGTACTTC. Filled out from reference TRBV5-1 and TRBJ2-7, the complete variable domain reads KAGVTQTPRYLIKTRGQQVTLSCSPISGHRSVSWYQQTPGQGLQFLFEYFSETQRNKGNFPGRFSGRQFSNSRSEMNVSTLELGDSALYLCASSPRQGAESGEQYFGPGTRLTVT.

The rearrangement links TRBV3-1 (or the pseudogene TRBV3-2) to TRBJ2-7; 9 nucleotides line up with TRBD2. The germline V gene encodes CDR1 LGHDT and CDR2 YNNKEL (reference sequence). The CDR3 loop spans 15 amino acids. The V and J ends lost 1 base and 6 bases, in that order; junction bases with no gene match: 7. CDR3 protein: CASSQGLAGGPEQYF. The DNA for the CDR3 is TGTGCCAGCAGCCAAGGCTTGGCGGGAGGGCCCGAGCAGTACTTC.

The V and J genes are TRBV6-4 and TRBJ2-1; 9 nucleotides line up with TRBD2. With 5 bases clipped from V and 6 bases from J, the junction kept 5 bases outside the gene matches. Germline V gene lookup returns CDR1 MRHNA and CDR2 SNTAGT. The CDR3 is 14 amino acids. The CDR3 nucleotides are TGTGCCAGCAGTCGCGGGAGGGCGGGCAATGAGCAGTTCTTC. It yields the protein CASSRGRAGNEQFF.

V gene TRBV5-1 combines with J gene TRBJ2-3; TRBD2 matches at 7 bases. V shed 0 bases and J 1 base; nucleotides not matched to a gene: 5. Germline V gene data show CDR1 as SGHRS and CDR2 as YFSETQ. This CDR3 region has 16 residues. The CDR3 loop is CASSLGSSGGTDTQYF. Written as DNA, the CDR3 is TGCGCCAGCAGCTTGGGATCTAGCGGTGGCACAGATACGCAGTATTTT. Filled out from reference TRBV5-1 and TRBJ2-3, the complete variable domain reads KAGVTQTPRYLIKTRGQQVTLSCSPISGHRSVSWYQQTPGQGLQFLFEYFSETQRNKGNFPGRFSGRQFSNSRSEMNVSTLELGDSALYLCASSLGSSGGTDTQYFGPGTRLTVL.

The V and J genes are TRBV12-5 and TRBJ1-3; D is uncertain. CDR1 and CDR2 (germline): LGHNT, FRNRAP. The CDR3 is 18 amino acids. The V gene lost 2 bases and the J gene lost 4 bases, with 21 bases spanning the gap. CDR3 region: CASGLLAPSGRFGNTIYF. CDR3 DNA sequence: TGTGCTAGTGGTTTGCTGGCCCCTAGTGGAAGGTTCGGAAACACCATATATTTT.

This chain joins TRBV19 and TRBJ1-4, with D perhaps TRBD1 (6 bases). V lost 4 bases, J lost 6 bases, and 9 bases lay in between. The CDR3 contains 13 residues. The germline gives CDR1 LNHDA, CDR2 SQIVND (reference sequence). The CDR3 spells CASSRGGYEKLFF. The CDR3 DNA reads as TGTGCCAGTAGTAGAGGGGGTTATGAAAAACTGTTTTTT.

CDR3 DNA: TGTGCCAGCAGCTTAGTTTCGGCTGGAAACACCATATATTTT. This translates into CASSLVSAGNTIYF. The V gene is TRBV7-9, the J gene TRBJ1-3; D not resolved. CDR1 SEHNR and CDR2 FQNEAQ come from the germline V gene (reference sequence). The CDR3 extends over 14 amino acids. V was pared by 1 base and J by 2 bases, with 6 bases between.

The genes are TRBV14 and TRBJ1-1; D uncertain. Germline CDR1 reads SGHDN; CDR2 reads FVKESK. CDR3 size: 14 residues. V was trimmed by 4 bases and J by 0 bases, leaving 9 bases between them. CDR3 sequence reads: CASSLWRMNTEAFF. CDR3 sequence (DNA): TGTGCCAGCAGCCTGTGGAGGATGAACACTGAAGCTTTCTTT. Full variable domain (missing parts from reference TRBV14 and TRBJ1-1): EAGVTQFPSHSVIEKGQTVTLRCDPISGHDNLYWYRRVMGKEIKFLLHFVKESKQDESGMPNNRFLAERTGGTYSTLKVQPAELEDSGVYFCASSLWRMNTEAFFGQGTRLTVV.

This clone has just one count. The chain is built from TRBV19 and TRBJ1-5; D unresolved. Trimming took off 3 bases at V and 3 bases at J, with 6 bases between the two ends. This CDR3 contains 13 residues. Germline V gene sequence: CDR1 LNHDA, CDR2 SQIVND (reference sequence). The CDR3 coding sequence is TGTGCCAGTAGTATCGGGCACAATCAGCCCCAGCATTTT. Its protein is CASSIGHNQPQHF.

V is TRBV2 and J is TRBJ1-4; 9 bases fit TRBD1. Trimming at V came to 5 bases and at J to 8 bases, leaving 12 bases not matched to a gene. CDR1 is SNHLY and CDR2 is FYNNEI in the germline V gene. The CDR3 is 16 amino acids. The CDR3 sequence: CASSQSGLTGGEKLFF. The CDR3 DNA reads as TGTGCCAGCAGTCAAAGTGGGCTGACAGGGGGGGAAAAACTGTTTTTT. Supplemented by reference TRBV2 and TRBJ1-4, the full variable domain reads EPEVTQTPSHQVTQMGQEVILRCVPISNHLYFYWYRQILGQKVEFLVSFYNNEISEKSEIFDDQFSVERPDGSNFTLKIRSTKLEDSAMYFCASSQSGLTGGEKLFFGSGTQLSVL.

The V call is TRBV30, the J call TRBJ2-7; D perhaps matches TRBD2 (5 bases). Germline V gene data show CDR1 as GTSNPN and CDR2 as SVGIG (reference sequence). Between the trimmed V and J ends, which lost 3 bases and 10 bases, there was a span of 22 bases. The CDR3 contains 14 residues. In DNA form, the CDR3 reads TGTGCCTGGAGCCCCCCAGCTCCCACCCGGGGTCAGTACTTC. Its translation: CAWSPPAPTRGQYF.

V gene TRBV6-5 combines with J gene TRBJ2-7; TRBD1 is a possible D gene (5 bases). There are 11 residues in the CDR3. Germline V CDR1 and CDR2: MNHEY, SVGAGI. Trimming shortened V by 8 bases and J by 4 bases, and 9 bases separated the two germline ends. CDR3 sequence: CASRQPYEQYF. The CDR3 region has the DNA TGTGCCAGCCGACAGCCTTACGAGCAGTACTTC.

The rearrangement links TRBV5-1 to TRBJ2-1; 12 nucleotides align to TRBD2. The CDR3 contains 14 residues. Trimming at V came to 1 base and at J to 8 bases, leaving 1 base not matched to a gene. Germline CDR1 SGHRS, CDR2 YFSETQ. This CDR3 reads CASSLRLAGDEQFF. DNA of the CDR3: TGCGCCAGCAGCTTGAGACTAGCGGGAGATGAGCAGTTCTTC.

J is TRBJ1-3 and V is TRBV4-1; D remains unclear. Germline lookup yields CDR1 MGHRA and CDR2 YSYEKL. V shed 3 bases and J shed 2 bases, with 20 bases lying between them. The CDR3 extends over 18 amino acids. The CDR3 coding sequence is TGCGCCAGCAGCCAGGGAGGCCGAGGACGGTCCGCTGGAAACACCATATATTTT. As protein: CASSQGGRGRSAGNTIYF.

The CDR3 region has the DNA TGCGCCAGCAGCCAAGAACTAGCGGCCCAAGAGACCCAGTACTTC. Amino acid sequence: CASSQELAAQETQYF. The chain has TRBV4-1 and TRBJ2-5, with 8 nucleotides matching TRBD2. With 0 bases clipped from V and 1 base from J, the junction kept 1 base outside the gene matches. CDR3 size: 15 residues. The germline V gene has CDR1 MGHRA and CDR2 YSYEKL.

There are a few counts of this clone. The chain carries TRBV27 and TRBJ1-5, with D possibly being TRBD1 (5 bases). The CDR3 consists of 14 residues. V was cut by 4 bases and J by 3 bases, with 10 bases left in between. Germline V lookup: CDR1 MNHEY, CDR2 SMNVEV (reference sequence). The CDR3 nucleotides are TGTGCCAGCAGTTACGGGGCTGACAATCAGCCCCAGCATTTT. Encoded protein: CASSYGADNQPQHF.

The chain combines TRBV11-2 with TRBJ1-6; D might be TRBD1 (5 bases). This CDR3 spans 13 amino acids. Trimming cost V 5 bases and J 7 bases, with 9 bases left between them. CDR1 and CDR2 (germline): SGHAT, FQNNGV. Written as DNA, the CDR3 is TGTGCCAGCAGCAAAGACAGAAATTCACCCCTCCACTTT. This translates into CASSKDRNSPLHF.

The chain is built from TRBV27 and TRBJ2-5; D may be TRBD1 or TRBD2 (6 bases each). V lost 5 bases and J 2 bases, leaving 12 bases between the germline ends. Germline V gives CDR1 MNHEY, CDR2 SMNVEV (reference sequence). The CDR3 is 14 amino acids. CDR3 protein: CASSPRDNQETQYF. As DNA, the CDR3 is TGTGCCAGCAGTCCGCGGGACAATCAAGAGACCCAGTACTTC.

The gene calls are TRBV2 and TRBJ2-7; D is perhaps TRBD1 or TRBD2 (6 bases each). The CDR3 has 14 residues. V gave up 10 bases and J gave up 2 bases, with 18 bases separating them. CDR1 is SNHLY, CDR2 FYNNEI, per germline. CDR3 bases: TGTGCCACAAGGGAGGACAGCTCTGCCTACGAGCAGTACTTC. Protein product: CATREDSSAYEQYF.

The chain couples TRBV7-9 to TRBJ2-4; a possible D gene is TRBD2 (6 bases). Germline CDR1 reads SEHNR; CDR2 reads FQNEAQ (reference sequence). The CDR3 has 17 amino acids. Trimming stripped 1 base from V and 9 bases from J, with 22 bases between. CDR3 residues: CASSLEGPSGLGGIQYF. The CDR3 DNA is TGTGCCAGCAGCTTAGAGGGACCGAGTGGCTTGGGGGGCATTCAGTACTTC.

This clone has a handful of counts. This chain links TRBV6-5 with TRBJ2-7; D is unclear. The CDR3 covers 13 residues. The V gene's germline CDR1 is MNHEY and CDR2 SVGAGI. V lost 4 bases and J 3 bases, leaving 10 bases between the germline ends. This CDR3 reads CASSFDGFYEQYF. The CDR3 nucleotides are TGTGCCAGCAGTTTCGACGGCTTCTACGAGCAGTACTTC.

V is TRBV5-1 and J is TRBJ1-2; the D gene is possibly TRBD1 (6 bases). Per germline, CDR1 SGHRS and CDR2 YFSETQ. This CDR3 spans 16 amino acids. The V and J ends lost 5 bases and 6 bases respectively, with 23 bases between them. In DNA form, the CDR3 reads TGCGCCAGCAGTTCAGCTTCCGGGCAGGGGAAAGATGGCTACACCTTC. This encodes CASSSASGQGKDGYTF.